The rows below give T cell receptor beta chains drawn from one sample of a study of blood T cells in healthy people across ages. TCRdb re-analysed the 5' RACE reads in MiXCR, keeping a single row per CDR3 protein. The data contain over a million distinct CDR3 sequences, under 55% of them seen just once; the ten biggest clones take up approximately 17%. Sequenced sample: blood. Receptors originate from a woman aged 55-75 years in good health. The CDR3 runs from the conserved cysteine through the conserved F or W. The order of the fields is CDR3 protein, CDR3 DNA, clone size, D gene, V gene, J gene. D genes are given only for firm matches. Size is stated for part of the rows, as once, few or many counts, or as a class when the clone is expanded.

CDR3: CAIYGGGILETQYF
DNA: TGTGCCATTTACGGTGGTGGGATTTTAGAGACCCAGTACTTC
size: -
D: -
V: TRBV2
J: TRBJ2-5

CDR3: CSASWTGQETQYF
DNA: TGCAGTGCTTCTTGGACAGGGCAAGAGACCCAGTACTTC
size: -
D: TRBD1
V: TRBV20-1
J: TRBJ2-5

CDR3: CASSPDRSITEAFF
DNA: TGTGCCAGCAGCCCAGACAGGTCTATCACTGAAGCTTTCTTT
size: few
D: -
V: TRBV3-1
J: TRBJ1-1

CDR3: CATSRDAGMNTEAFF
DNA: TGTGCCACCAGCAGAGACGCCGGAATGAACACTGAAGCTTTCTTT
size: -
D: -
V: TRBV15
J: TRBJ1-1

CDR3: CSAKTGINEQYF
DNA: TGCAGTGCTAAGACAGGGATCAATGAGCAGTACTTC
size: -
D: TRBD1
V: TRBV20-1
J: TRBJ2-5

CDR3: CASNPPSGGLAAHQESQYF
DNA: TGTGCCAGCAACCCACCCTCGGGGGGACTAGCGGCCCACCAAGAGAGCCAGTACTTC
size: -
D: TRBD2
V: TRBV7-9
J: TRBJ2-7

CDR3: CASSTALLTSGSRFF
DNA: TGTGCCAGCAGCACTGCCTTACTGACTAGCGGGAGTAGGTTCTTC
size: -
D: TRBD2
V: TRBV7-9
J: TRBJ2-1

CDR3: CASSQDSSGRAKNIQYF
DNA: TGCGCCAGCAGCCAAGATAGCAGCGGAAGAGCCAAAAACATTCAGTACTTC
size: many
D: -
V: TRBV4-1
J: TRBJ2-4

CDR3: CASSEGPGTIQETQYF
DNA: TGTGCCAGCAGTGAGGGTCCCGGGACAATTCAAGAGACCCAGTACTTC
size: few
D: -
V: TRBV25-1
J: TRBJ2-5

CDR3: CASSASASGLSNIQYF
DNA: TGTGCCAGCAGCGCATCGGCCTCGGGACTATCTAACATTCAGTACTTC
size: -
D: TRBD2
V: TRBV9
J: TRBJ2-4

CDR3: CASSNRDSGHEQYF
DNA: TGTGCCAGCAGCAACCGGGACAGCGGGCACGAGCAGTACTTC
size: -
D: -
V: TRBV21-1
J: TRBJ2-7

CDR3: CATTEGNWGEQFF
DNA: TGCGCCACTACTGAGGGGAATTGGGGTGAGCAGTTCTTC
size: -
D: -
V: TRBV10-1
J: TRBJ2-1

CDR3: CSALPGGHGYTF
DNA: TGCAGTGCTTTGCCAGGGGGCCATGGCTACACCTTC
size: -
D: TRBD1
V: TRBV20-1
J: TRBJ1-2

CDR3: CASSLGASTYNEQFF
DNA: TGTGCCAGCAGTTTAGGGGCCTCTACCTACAATGAGCAGTTCTTC
size: -
D: -
V: TRBV27
J: TRBJ2-1

CDR3: CASSPRDSPTDTQYF
DNA: TGTGCCAGCAGTCCCCGGGACAGTCCCACAGATACGCAGTATTTT
size: -
D: TRBD1
V: TRBV27
J: TRBJ2-3

CDR3: CASSSSGLQETQYF
DNA: TGTGCCAGCAGTAGTAGCGGGCTCCAAGAGACCCAGTACTTC
size: few
D: TRBD2
V: TRBV12-3/TRBV12-4
J: TRBJ2-5

CDR3: CAWSVPFASNQPQHF
DNA: TGTGCCTGGAGTGTACCATTTGCTAGCAATCAGCCCCAGCATTTT
size: -
D: -
V: TRBV30
J: TRBJ1-5

CDR3: CASSLWGRAKKETQYF
DNA: TGTGCCAGCAGTTTATGGGGGAGGGCCAAAAAAGAGACCCAGTACTTC
size: -
D: TRBD2
V: TRBV27
J: TRBJ2-5

CDR3: CASSTAGAFEQYF
DNA: TGTGCCAGCAGCACTGCAGGGGCGTTCGAGCAGTACTTC
size: few
D: -
V: TRBV14
J: TRBJ2-7

CDR3: CASSQGLAVSYEQYF
DNA: TGTGCCAGCAGCCAGGGACTAGCGGTCTCCTACGAGCAGTACTTC
size: many
D: TRBD2
V: TRBV4-1
J: TRBJ2-7

CDR3: CASSSRGVGYEQYF
DNA: TGTGCCAGCAGCTCCCGGGGCGTAGGCTACGAGCAGTACTTC
size: -
D: -
V: TRBV9
J: TRBJ2-7

CDR3: CASRISGGASNEQFF
DNA: TGTGCCAGCAGAATAAGCGGAGGGGCCTCCAATGAGCAGTTCTTC
size: few
D: -
V: TRBV7-3
J: TRBJ2-1

CDR3: CASSLTGGVEQYF
DNA: TGCGCCAGCAGCCTCACCGGGGGGGTTGAGCAGTACTTC
size: few
D: TRBD2
V: TRBV5-1
J: TRBJ2-7